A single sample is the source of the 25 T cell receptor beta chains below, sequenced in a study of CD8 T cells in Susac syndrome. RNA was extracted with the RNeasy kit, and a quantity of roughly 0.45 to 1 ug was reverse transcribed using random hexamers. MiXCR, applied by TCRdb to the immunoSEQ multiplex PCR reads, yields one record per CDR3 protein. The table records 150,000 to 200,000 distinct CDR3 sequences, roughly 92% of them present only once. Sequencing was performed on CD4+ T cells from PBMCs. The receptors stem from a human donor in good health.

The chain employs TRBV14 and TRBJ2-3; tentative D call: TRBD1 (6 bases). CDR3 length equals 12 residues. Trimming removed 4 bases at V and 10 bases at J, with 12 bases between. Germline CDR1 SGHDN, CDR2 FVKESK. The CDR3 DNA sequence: TGTGCCAGCAGCCCCGGACAGATCGCGCAGTATTTT. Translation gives CASSPGQIAQYF.

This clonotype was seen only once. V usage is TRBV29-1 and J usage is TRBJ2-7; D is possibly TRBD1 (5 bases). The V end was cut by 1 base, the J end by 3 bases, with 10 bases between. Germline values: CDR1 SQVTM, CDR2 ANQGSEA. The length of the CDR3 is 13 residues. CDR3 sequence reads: CSVEGGGYYEQYF. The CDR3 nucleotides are TGCAGCGTTGAAGGGGGCGGCTACTACGAGCAGTACTTC.

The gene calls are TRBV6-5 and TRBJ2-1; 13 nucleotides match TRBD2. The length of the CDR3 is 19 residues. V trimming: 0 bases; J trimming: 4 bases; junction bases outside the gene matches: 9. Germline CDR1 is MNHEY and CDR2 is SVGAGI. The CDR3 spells CASSYSGLAGDVSYNEQFF. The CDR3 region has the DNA TGTGCCAGCAGTTACTCCGGACTAGCGGGGGACGTGTCTTACAATGAGCAGTTCTTC.

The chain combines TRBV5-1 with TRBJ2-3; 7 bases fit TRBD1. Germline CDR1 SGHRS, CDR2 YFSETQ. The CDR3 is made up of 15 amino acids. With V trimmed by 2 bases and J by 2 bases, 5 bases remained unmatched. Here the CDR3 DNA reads TGCGCCAGCAGCTTACCGGGACAGTACACAGATACGCAGTATTTT. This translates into CASSLPGQYTDTQYF.

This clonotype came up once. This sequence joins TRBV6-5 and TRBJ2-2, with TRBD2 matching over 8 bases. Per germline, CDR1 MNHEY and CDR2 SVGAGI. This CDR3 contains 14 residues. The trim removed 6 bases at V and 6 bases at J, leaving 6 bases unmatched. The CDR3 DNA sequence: TGTGCCAGCAGCTCGGGGGGGGGATCCGGGGAGCTGTTTTTT. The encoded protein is CASSSGGGSGELFF.

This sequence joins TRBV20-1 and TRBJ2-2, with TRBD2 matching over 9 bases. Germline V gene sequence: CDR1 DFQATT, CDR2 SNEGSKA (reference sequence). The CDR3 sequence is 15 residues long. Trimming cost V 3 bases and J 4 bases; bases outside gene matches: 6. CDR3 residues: CSARSGLAVTGELFF. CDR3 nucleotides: TGCAGTGCTAGGTCGGGACTAGCTGTCACCGGGGAGCTGTTTTTT.

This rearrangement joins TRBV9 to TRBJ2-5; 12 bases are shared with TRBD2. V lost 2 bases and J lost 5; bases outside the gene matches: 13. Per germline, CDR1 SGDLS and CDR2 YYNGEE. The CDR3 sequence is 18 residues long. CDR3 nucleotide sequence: TGTGCCAGCAGCGTGGGCCTCCGCACTAGCGGGGGGAGGGAGACCCAGTACTTC. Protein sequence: CASSVGLRTSGGRETQYF.

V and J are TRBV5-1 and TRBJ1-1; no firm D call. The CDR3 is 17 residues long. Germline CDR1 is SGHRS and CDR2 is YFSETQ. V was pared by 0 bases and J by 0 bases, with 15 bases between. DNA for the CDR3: TGCGCCAGCAGCTTGGATTTCTCCGCCGGACTGAACACTGAAGCTTTCTTT. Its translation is CASSLDFSAGLNTEAFF.

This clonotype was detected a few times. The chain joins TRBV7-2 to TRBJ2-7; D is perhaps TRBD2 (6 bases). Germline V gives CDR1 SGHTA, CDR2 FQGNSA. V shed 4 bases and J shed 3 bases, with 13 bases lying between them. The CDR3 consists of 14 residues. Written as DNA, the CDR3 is TGTGCCAGCAGCTCCCGGGGAGGTAGCTACGAGCAGTACTTC. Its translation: CASSSRGGSYEQYF.

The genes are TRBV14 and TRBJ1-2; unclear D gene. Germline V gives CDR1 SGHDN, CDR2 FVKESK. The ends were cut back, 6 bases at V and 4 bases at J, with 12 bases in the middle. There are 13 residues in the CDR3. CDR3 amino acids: CASSAQALYGYTF. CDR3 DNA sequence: TGTGCCAGCAGTGCCCAGGCCCTCTATGGCTACACCTTC.

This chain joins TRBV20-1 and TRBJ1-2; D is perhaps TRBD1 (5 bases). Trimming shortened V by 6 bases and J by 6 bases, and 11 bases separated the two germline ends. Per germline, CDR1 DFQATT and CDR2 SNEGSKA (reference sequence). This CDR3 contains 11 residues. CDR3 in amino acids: CSASGPNGYTF. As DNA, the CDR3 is TGCAGTGCGTCGGGGCCCAATGGCTACACCTTC.

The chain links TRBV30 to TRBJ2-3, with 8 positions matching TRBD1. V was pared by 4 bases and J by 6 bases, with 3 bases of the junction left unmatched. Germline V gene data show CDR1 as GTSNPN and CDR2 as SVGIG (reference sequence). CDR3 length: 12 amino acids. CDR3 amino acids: CAWTGGVDTQYF. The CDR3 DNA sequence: TGTGCCTGGACAGGGGGCGTCGATACGCAGTATTTT.

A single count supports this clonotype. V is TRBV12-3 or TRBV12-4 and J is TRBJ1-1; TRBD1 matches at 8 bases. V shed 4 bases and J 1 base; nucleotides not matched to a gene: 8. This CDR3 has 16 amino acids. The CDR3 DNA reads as TGTGCCAGCAGTTCAGGGACAGGACAGGGGAACACTGAAGCTTTCTTT. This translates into CASSSGTGQGNTEAFF.

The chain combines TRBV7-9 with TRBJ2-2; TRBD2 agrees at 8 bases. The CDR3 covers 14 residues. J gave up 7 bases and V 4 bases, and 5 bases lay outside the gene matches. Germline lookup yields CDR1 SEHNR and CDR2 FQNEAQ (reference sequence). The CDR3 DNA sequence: TGTGCCAGCAGCTCGGGACTAGGAGGCGGGGAGCTGTTTTTT. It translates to CASSSGLGGGELFF.

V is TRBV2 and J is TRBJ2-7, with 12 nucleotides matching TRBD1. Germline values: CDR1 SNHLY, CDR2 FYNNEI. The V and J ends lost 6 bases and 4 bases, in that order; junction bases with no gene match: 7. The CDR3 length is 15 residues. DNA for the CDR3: TGTGCCAGCAGCGCTACGGGACAGGGGGCTTACGAGCAGTACTTC. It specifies CASSATGQGAYEQYF.

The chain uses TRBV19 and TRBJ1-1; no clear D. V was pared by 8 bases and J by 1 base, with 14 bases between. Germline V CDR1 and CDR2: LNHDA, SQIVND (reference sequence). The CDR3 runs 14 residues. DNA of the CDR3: TGTGCCAGTGGCCTGGGAGGGCGGAACACTGAAGCTTTCTTT. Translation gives CASGLGGRNTEAFF.

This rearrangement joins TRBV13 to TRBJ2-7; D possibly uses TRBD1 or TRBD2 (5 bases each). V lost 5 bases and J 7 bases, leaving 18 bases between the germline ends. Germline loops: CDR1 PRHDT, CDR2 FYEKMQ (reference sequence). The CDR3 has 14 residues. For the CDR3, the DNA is TGTGCCAGCAGCACCCCCGGGACCCCCAAGGAGCAGTACGTC. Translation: CASSTPGTPKEQYV.

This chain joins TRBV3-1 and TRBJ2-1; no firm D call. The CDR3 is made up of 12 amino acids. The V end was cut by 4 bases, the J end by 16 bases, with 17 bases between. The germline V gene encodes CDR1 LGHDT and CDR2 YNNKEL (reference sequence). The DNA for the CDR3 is TGTGCCAGCAGCCGAAATAGCCCCATGCTATTCTTC. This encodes CASSRNSPMLFF.

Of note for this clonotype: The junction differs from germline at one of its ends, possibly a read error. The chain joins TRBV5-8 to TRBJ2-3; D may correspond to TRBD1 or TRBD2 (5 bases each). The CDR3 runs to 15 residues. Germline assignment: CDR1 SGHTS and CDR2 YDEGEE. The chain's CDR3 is CATSFTLGGTDTQYF. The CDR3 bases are TGTGCCACCAGCTTTACTTTGGGGGGCACAGATACGCAGTATTTT.

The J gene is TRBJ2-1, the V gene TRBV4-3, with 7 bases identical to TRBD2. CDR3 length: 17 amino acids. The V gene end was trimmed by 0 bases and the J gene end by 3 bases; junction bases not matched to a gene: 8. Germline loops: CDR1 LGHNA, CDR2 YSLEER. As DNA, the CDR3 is TGCGCCAGCAGCCAAGATCCGTGGGGGGGGAGCTACAATGAGCAGTTCTTC. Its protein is CASSQDPWGGSYNEQFF.

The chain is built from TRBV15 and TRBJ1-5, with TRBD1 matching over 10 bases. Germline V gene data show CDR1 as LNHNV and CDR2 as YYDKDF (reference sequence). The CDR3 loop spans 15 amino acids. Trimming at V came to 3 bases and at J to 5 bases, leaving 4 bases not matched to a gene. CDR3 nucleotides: TGTGCCACCAGCAGGGGGGGGACAGGGGATCAGCCCCAGCATTTT. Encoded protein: CATSRGGTGDQPQHF. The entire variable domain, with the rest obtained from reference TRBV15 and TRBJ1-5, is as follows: DAMVIQNPRYQVTQFGKPVTLSCSQTLNHNVMYWYQQKSSQAPKLLFHYYDKDFNNEADTPDNFQSRRPNTSFCFLDIRSPGLGDTAMYLCATSRGGTGDQPQHFGDGTRLSIL.

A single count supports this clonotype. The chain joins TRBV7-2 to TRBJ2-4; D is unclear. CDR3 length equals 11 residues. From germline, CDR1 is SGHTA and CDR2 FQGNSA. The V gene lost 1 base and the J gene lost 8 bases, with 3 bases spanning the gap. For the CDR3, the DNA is TGTGCCAGCAGCTTAGGGGACATTCAGTACTTC. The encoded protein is CASSLGDIQYF.

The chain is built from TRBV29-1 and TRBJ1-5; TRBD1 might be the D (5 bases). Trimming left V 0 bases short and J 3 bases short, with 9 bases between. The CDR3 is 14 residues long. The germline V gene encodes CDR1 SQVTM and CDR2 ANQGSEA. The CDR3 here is CSVEDSGFNQPQHF. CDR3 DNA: TGCAGCGTTGAAGATTCAGGGTTCAATCAGCCCCAGCATTTT.

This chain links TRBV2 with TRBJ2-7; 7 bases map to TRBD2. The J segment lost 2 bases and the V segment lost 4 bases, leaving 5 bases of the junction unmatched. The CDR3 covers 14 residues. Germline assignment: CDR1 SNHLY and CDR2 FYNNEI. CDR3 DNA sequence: TGTGCCAGCAGTGTTAGCGGGCAGGCCTACGAGCAGTACGTC. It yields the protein CASSVSGQAYEQYV.

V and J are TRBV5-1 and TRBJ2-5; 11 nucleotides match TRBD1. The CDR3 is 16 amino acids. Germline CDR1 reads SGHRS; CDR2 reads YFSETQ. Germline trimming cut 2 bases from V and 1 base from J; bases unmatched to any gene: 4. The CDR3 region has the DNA TGCGCCAGCAGCTTTGGACAGGGGGCCTTCCAAGAGACCCAGTACTTC. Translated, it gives CASSFGQGAFQETQYF.